This TCR beta chain was identified in a study of spatial heterogeneity in lung cancer. Study summary: Sequences of the beta chain were consistently detected in greater numbers than alpha-chain sequences. Study-wide findings and caveats: Blood contained ubiquitous expanded tumor TCRs more at resection than at follow-up.

Per germline, CDR1 SGHTA and CDR2 FQGNSA. The V gene lost 8 bases and the J gene lost 1 base, with 17 bases spanning the gap. The CDR3 consists of 15 residues. In this sample, this clonotype turned up a few times. Its matching antigen is unknown. From the 5' RACE reads, TCRdb called clonotypes with MiXCR, one entry per CDR3 protein. The sample yields 50,000 to 65,000 distinct CDR3 sequences, 8.4% seen once. The time point was: sample taken at primary tumor resection. Sequencing was performed on whole RNA extracted from tumor and nontumor lung tissue, or from frozen PBMC, and the material was left unsorted.

The chain links TRBV7-2 to TRBJ1-1; unclear D gene. Material: PBMCs, obtained at surgery. The sequence came from a female donor with early-stage non-small cell lung cancer. The CDR3 DNA sequence: TGTGCCAGCCTCCCTGAGGGTCGGTGGAACACTGAAGCTTTCTTT. Residues: CASLPEGRWNTEAFF.